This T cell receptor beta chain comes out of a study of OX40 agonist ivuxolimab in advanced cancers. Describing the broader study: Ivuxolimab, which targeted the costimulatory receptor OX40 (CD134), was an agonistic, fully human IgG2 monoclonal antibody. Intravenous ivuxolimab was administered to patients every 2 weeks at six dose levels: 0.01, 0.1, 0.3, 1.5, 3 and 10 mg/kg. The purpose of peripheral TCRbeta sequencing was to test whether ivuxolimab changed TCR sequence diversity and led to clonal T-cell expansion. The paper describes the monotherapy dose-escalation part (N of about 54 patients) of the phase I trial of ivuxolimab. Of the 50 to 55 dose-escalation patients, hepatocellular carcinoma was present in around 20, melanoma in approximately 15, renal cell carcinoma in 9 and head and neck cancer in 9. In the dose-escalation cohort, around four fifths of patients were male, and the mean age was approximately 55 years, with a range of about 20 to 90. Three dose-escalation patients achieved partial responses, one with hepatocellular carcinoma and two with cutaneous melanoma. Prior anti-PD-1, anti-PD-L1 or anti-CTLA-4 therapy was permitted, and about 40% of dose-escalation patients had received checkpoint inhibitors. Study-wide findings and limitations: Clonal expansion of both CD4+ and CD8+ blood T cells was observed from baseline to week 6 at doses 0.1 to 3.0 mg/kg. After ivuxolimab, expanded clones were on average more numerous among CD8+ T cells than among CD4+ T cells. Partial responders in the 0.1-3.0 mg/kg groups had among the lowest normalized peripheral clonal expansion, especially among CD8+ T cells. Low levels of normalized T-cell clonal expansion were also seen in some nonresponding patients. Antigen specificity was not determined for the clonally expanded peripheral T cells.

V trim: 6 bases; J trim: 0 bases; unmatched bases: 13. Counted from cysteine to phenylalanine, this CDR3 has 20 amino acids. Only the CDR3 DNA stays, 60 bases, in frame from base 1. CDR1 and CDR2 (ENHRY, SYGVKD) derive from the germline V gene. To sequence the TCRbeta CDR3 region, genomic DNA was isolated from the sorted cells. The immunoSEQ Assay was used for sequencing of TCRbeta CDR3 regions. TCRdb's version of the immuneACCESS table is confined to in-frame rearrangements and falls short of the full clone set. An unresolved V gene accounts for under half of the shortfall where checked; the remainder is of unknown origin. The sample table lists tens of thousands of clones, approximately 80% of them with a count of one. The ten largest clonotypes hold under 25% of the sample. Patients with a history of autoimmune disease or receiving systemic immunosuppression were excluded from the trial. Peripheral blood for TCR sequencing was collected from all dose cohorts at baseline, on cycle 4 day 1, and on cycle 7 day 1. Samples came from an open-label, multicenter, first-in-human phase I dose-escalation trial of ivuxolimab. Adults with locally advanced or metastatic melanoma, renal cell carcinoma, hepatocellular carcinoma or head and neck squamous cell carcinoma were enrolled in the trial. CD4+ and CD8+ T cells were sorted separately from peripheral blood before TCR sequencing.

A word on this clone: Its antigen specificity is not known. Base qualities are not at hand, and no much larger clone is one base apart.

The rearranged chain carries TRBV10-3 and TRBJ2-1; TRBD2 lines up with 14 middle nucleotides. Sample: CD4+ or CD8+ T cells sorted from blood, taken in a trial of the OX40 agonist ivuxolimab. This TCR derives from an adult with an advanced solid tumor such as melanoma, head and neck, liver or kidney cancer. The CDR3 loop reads CAISALTGGLAGVSYNEQFF. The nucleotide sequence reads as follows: TGTGCCATCAGCGCCCTTACAGGGGGACTAGCGGGAGTCTCCTACAATGAGCAGTTCTTC.